These 2 T cell receptor beta chains came from one sample sequenced in a study of regulatory T cells in long-lasting Graves disease (dated by TCRdb to about 2021). Reading the label with the study, this specimen's time point is: newly diagnosed GD, antithyroid drugs for less than 3 months. For both TCR sequencing and RNA sequencing, RNA was extracted from PBMCs using TRIzol. The library relied on multiplex PCR. TCRdb shows the sequencer as Illumina HiSeq 4000. iRepertoire HTBI primers and Arm-PCR amplification of CDR3 regions were used to construct TCR beta libraries. In TCRdb, the public reads were trimmed at Q25 with fastp and aligned with MiXCR, with productive beta chains retained. Each entry is one CDR3 protein sequence, shown with its most common DNA and genes. Counted in this sample were fewer than 550,000 distinct CDR3 sequences; more than 15% of them appeared once. Of the sample, approximately 25% is held by the ten largest clones.

These data were likewise used in another study, on T cells in Graves' hyperthyroidism and ophthalmopathy.

The sequencing used peripheral blood mononuclear cells (PBMCs), collected at new diagnosis, from a patient treated with antithyroid drugs. The receptors were sampled from a woman in her forties or fifties with Graves disease. Donor details come from another sample of the same person, matched by shared clones.

This chain joins TRBV7-2 and TRBJ1-5; the D gene is possibly TRBD1 (6 bases). The CDR3 has 13 amino acids. V lost 4 bases and J 7 bases, leaving 11 bases between the germline ends. In germline, CDR1 is SGHTA, CDR2 FQGNSA. The CDR3 nucleotides are TGTGCCAGCAGCTCACAGGGTGAGCAGCCCCAGCATTTT. Translating it yields CASSSQGEQPQHF.

This clonotype was counted many times. This rearrangement joins TRBV18 to TRBJ2-2; D is uncertain. Germline-derived CDR1 and CDR2 are KGHSH and LQKENI. V lost 2 bases to trimming and J lost 0 bases, with 7 bases between them. The CDR3 consists of 15 residues. The CDR3 nucleotides are TGTGCCAGCTCACCATGGACGGCGAACACCGGGGAGCTGTTTTTT. It specifies CASSPWTANTGELFF. Full variable domain (remainder filled in from reference TRBV18 and TRBJ2-2): NAGVMQNPRHLVRRRGQEARLRCSPMKGHSHVYWYRQLPEEGLKFMVYLQKENIIDESGMPKERFSAEFPKEGPSILRIQQVVRGDSAAYFCASSPWTANTGELFFGEGSRLTVL.